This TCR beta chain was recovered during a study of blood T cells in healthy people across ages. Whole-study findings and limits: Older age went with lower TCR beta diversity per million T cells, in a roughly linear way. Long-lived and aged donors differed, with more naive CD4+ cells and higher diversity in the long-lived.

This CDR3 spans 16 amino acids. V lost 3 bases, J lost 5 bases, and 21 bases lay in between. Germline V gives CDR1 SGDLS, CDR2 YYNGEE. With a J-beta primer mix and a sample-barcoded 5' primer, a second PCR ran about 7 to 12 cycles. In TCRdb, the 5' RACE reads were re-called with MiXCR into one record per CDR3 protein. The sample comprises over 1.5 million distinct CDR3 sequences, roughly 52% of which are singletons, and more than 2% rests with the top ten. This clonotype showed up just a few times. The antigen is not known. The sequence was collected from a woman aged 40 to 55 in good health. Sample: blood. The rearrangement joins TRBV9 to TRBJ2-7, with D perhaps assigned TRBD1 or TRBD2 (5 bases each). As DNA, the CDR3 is TGTGCCAGCAGCGAGAGTTTGGGGGTCGGTCTCGACGAGCAGTACTTC. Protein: CASSESLGVGLDEQYF.